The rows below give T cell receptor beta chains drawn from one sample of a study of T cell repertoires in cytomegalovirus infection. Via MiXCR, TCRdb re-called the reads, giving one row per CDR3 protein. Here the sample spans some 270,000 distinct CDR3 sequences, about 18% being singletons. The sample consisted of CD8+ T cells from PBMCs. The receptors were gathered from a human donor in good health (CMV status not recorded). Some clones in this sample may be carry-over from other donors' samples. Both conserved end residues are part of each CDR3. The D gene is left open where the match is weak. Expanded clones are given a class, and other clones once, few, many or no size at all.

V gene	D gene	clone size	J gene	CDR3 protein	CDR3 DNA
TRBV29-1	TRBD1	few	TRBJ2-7	CSVEEQGQSYEQYF	TGCAGCGTTGAAGAACAGGGACAGAGCTACGAGCAGTACTTC
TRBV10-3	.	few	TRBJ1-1	CAISDWGKNTEAFF	TGTGCCATCAGTGATTGGGGGAAGAACACTGAAGCTTTCTTT
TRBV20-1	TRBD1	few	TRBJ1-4	CSAGGSWTGEIEKLFF	TGCAGTGCTGGGGGGTCCTGGACAGGGGAGATCGAAAAACTGTTTTTT
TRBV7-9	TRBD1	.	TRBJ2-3	CASSRTQGAADTQYF	TGTGCCAGCAGTCGAACCCAGGGGGCGGCAGATACGCAGTATTTT
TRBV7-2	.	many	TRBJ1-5	CASSLASYSNQPQHF	TGTGCCAGCAGCTTAGCCAGTTATAGCAATCAGCCCCAGCATTTT
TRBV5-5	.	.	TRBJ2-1	CASSLEANQYNEQFF	TGTGCCAGCAGCTTGGAGGCCAACCAATACAATGAGCAGTTCTTC
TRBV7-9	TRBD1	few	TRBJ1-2	CASSARGDRVDGYTF	TGTGCCAGCAGCGCTCGTGGGGACAGGGTTGATGGCTACACCTTC
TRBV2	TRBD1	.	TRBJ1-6	CASRSQGAKPLHF	TGTGCCAGCAGATCCCAGGGGGCCAAACCCCTCCACTTT
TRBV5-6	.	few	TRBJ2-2	CASSLGQITGELFF	TGTGCCAGCAGCTTGGGACAGATCACCGGGGAGCTGTTTTTT
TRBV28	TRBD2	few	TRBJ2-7	CASRIGRGNYEQYF	TGTGCCAGCAGAATAGGGCGGGGGAACTACGAGCAGTACTTC
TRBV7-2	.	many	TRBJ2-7	CASSRGPLYEQYF	TGTGCCAGCAGCCGCGGACCTTTGTACGAGCAGTACTTC
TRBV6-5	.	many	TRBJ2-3	CASSYSVQGTDTQYF	TGTGCCAGCAGTTACTCGGTCCAGGGGACAGATACGCAGTATTTT
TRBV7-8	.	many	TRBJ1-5	CASSLAGTALFPQHF	TGTGCCAGCAGCTTAGCGGGGACGGCGTTATTCCCCCAGCATTTT
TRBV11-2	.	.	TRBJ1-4	CASSPRDGDANEKLFF	TGTGCCAGCAGCCCTCGGGACGGTGATGCTAATGAAAAACTGTTTTTT
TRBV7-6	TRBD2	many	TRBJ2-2	CASSRYGGLAGNTGELFF	TGTGCCAGCAGCAGATACGGGGGACTAGCGGGGAACACCGGGGAGCTGTTTTTT
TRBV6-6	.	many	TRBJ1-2	CASSYSRQPLDYGYTF	TGTGCCAGCAGTTACTCGAGACAGCCACTAGACTATGGCTACACCTTC
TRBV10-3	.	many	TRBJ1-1	CAISDQGMGAEAFF	TGTGCCATCAGTGATCAGGGGATGGGGGCCGAAGCTTTCTTT
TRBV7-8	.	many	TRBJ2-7	CASSSRGDHEQYF	TGTGCCAGCAGCTCTCGTGGGGACCACGAGCAGTACTTC
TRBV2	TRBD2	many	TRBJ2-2	CASSEGLAGMDGELFF	TGTGCCAGCAGTGAAGGACTAGCGGGAATGGACGGGGAGCTGTTTTTT
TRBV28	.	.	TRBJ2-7	CASSLELSEQYF	TGTGCCAGCAGTTTAGAGTTGTCCGAGCAGTACTTC
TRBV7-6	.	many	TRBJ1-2	CASSSPGFGIANYGYTF	TGTGCCAGCAGCTCCCCCGGTTTCGGGATCGCCAACTATGGCTACACCTTC
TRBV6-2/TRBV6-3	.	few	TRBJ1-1	CASRSDDMTAGSGMDTEAFF	TGTGCCAGCAGGAGCGACGATATGACGGCCGGGAGCGGTATGGACACTGAAGCTTTCTTT
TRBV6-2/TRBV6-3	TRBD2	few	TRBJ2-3	CASSYWASGVDTQYF	TGTGCCAGCAGTTACTGGGCTAGCGGGGTGGATACGCAGTATTTT
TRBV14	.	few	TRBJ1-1	CASSQFGGMNTEAFF	TGTGCCAGCAGCCAATTCGGGGGCATGAACACTGAAGCTTTCTTT
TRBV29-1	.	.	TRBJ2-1	CSAPGSSRGYNEQFF	TGCAGCGCCCCGGGGAGTAGTCGGGGCTACAATGAGCAGTTCTTC
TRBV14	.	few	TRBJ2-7	CASSQGPGSPYEQYF	TGTGCCAGCAGCCAAGGTCCAGGGAGTCCCTACGAGCAGTACTTC
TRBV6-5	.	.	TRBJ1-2	CASKTKNRDYGYTF	TGTGCCAGCAAAACGAAGAACAGGGACTATGGCTACACCTTC
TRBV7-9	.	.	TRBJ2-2	CASSLGHPSTGELFF	TGTGCCAGCAGCTTGGGACACCCCAGCACCGGGGAGCTGTTTTTT
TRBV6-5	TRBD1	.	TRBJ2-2	CASSYLATGGHGELFF	TGTGCCAGCAGTTACCTCGCGACAGGGGGCCACGGGGAGCTGTTTTTT
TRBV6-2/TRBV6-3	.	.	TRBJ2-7	CASSYGRYLPEQYF	TGTGCCAGCAGTTACGGTCGGTATTTGCCTGAGCAGTACTTC
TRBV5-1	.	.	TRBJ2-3	CASSLDEGTSTDTQYF	TGCGCCAGCAGCTTGGATGAGGGCACTAGCACAGATACGCAGTATTTT
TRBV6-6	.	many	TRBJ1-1	CASSYDDYVDTEAFF	TGTGCCAGCAGTTACGATGATTATGTGGACACTGAAGCTTTCTTT
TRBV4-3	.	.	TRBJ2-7	CASSQSPGLLAYEQYF	TGCGCCAGCAGCCAGTCACCGGGCCTACTGGCCTACGAGCAGTACTTC
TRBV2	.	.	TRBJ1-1	CASSLLPNPGEYTEAFF	TGTGCCAGCAGTTTGCTGCCAAATCCGGGGGAGTACACTGAAGCTTTCTTT
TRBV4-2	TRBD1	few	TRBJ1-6	CASSQDPDRSGSYNSPLHF	TGTGCCAGCAGCCAAGACCCGGACAGGTCTGGCTCCTATAATTCACCCCTCCACTTT
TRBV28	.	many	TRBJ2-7	CASERSGSLSYEQYF	TGTGCCAGCGAACGTTCTGGCAGCCTATCCTACGAGCAGTACTTC
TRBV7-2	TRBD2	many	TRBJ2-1	CASSLAVGRTRGYNEQFF	TGTGCCAGCAGCTTAGCGGTAGGACGGACTAGGGGCTACAATGAGCAGTTCTTC
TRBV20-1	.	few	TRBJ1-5	CSAVDRNSNQPQHF	TGCAGTGCTGTCGACAGGAATAGCAATCAGCCCCAGCATTTT
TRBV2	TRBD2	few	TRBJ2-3	CASSEPSGGRADTQYF	TGTGCCAGCAGTGAACCTAGCGGGGGGAGGGCAGATACGCAGTATTTT
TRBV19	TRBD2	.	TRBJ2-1	CASGLAGASNEQFF	TGTGCCAGTGGACTAGCGGGGGCTAGCAATGAGCAGTTCTTC
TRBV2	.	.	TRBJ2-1	CASSDEGGEQFF	TGTGCCAGCAGTGACGAGGGGGGTGAGCAGTTCTTC
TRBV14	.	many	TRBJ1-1	CASSQVGSEAFF	TGTGCCAGCAGCCAAGTTGGGTCTGAAGCTTTCTTT
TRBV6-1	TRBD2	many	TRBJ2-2	CATPCGLAGTNTGELFF	TGTGCCACCCCTTGCGGGCTAGCGGGGACGAACACCGGGGAGCTGTTTTTT
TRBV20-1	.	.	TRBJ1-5	CSARASFPASGNQPQHF	TGCAGTGCTAGAGCCTCTTTTCCAGCCAGCGGCAATCAGCCCCAGCATTTT
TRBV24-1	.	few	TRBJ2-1	CATSGGTVTYNEQFF	TGTGCCACCAGTGGAGGGACGGTGACCTACAATGAGCAGTTCTTC
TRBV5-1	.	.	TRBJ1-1	CASSGSTEAFF	TGCGCCAGCAGCGGATCAACTGAAGCTTTCTTT
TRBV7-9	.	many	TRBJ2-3	CASSAGTASRDTQYF	TGTGCCAGCAGCGCCGGGACTGCGTCACGAGATACGCAGTATTTT
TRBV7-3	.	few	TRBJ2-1	CASSDSDGSYNEQFF	TGTGCCAGCAGCGATTCCGACGGCTCCTACAATGAGCAGTTCTTC
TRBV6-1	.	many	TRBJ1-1	CATTGMEGSSTEAFF	TGTGCCACCACAGGAATGGAAGGTTCGAGTACTGAAGCTTTCTTT
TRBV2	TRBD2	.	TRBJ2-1	CASGRAGAYNEQFF	TGTGCCAGCGGGCGGGCGGGGGCCTACAATGAGCAGTTCTTC
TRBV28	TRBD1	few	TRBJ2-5	CASSYTGGQETQYF	TGTGCCAGCAGTTACACAGGGGGGCAAGAGACCCAGTACTTC